Listed below are T cell receptor beta chains from one sample, sequenced in a study of blood T cell repertoires in COVID-19. Clones were read by immunoSEQ multiplex PCR, and TCRdb kept only the in-frame ones, dropping some. The sample lists under 300,000 clones, around 88% occurring once. Material for sequencing was PBMCs or T cells enriched from blood (not recorded which). These TCRs come from a woman aged 40 to 55 with acute COVID-19. Both conserved end residues are part of each CDR3. D genes are given only for firm matches. Size values are once, few and many counts, or a class for expanded clones, and some rows have none.

>TRBV11-3|-|TRBJ1-3|-
CASSVTGNTIYF
TGTGCCAGCAGCGTTACAGGAAACACCATATATTTT
>TRBV23-1|TRBD2|TRBJ2-1|-
CASSQVQFPGLAGGSNNEQFF
TGCGCCAGCAGTCAAGTGCAATTCCCGGGACTAGCGGGAGGTTCTAACAATGAGCAGTTCTTC
>TRBV27|-|TRBJ1-5|-
CASRLWGGKDQPQHF
TGTGCCAGCAGATTGTGGGGAGGGAAGGATCAGCCCCAGCATTTT
>TRBV11-3|-|TRBJ2-7|-
CASSLGGGEPYEQYF
TGTGCCAGCAGCTTAGGGGGAGGTGAGCCCTACGAGCAGTACTTC
>TRBV3-1/TRBV3-2|TRBD1|TRBJ1-4|-
CASSQDRETNEKLFF
TGTGCCAGCAGCCAGGACAGGGAGACTAATGAAAAACTGTTTTTT
>TRBV24-1|TRBD2|TRBJ2-1|-
CATSDWVGGDPSYNEQFF
TGTGCCACCAGTGATTGGGTCGGGGGGGACCCCTCCTACAATGAGCAGTTCTTC
>TRBV10-1|TRBD1|TRBJ2-3|-
CASSWTGESTDTQYF
TGCGCCAGCAGTTGGACAGGGGAAAGCACAGATACGCAGTATTTT
>TRBV3-1/TRBV3-2|TRBD1|TRBJ1-2|-
CASSQDGEGGNGYTF
TGTGCCAGCAGCCAAGATGGGGAAGGGGGCAATGGCTACACCTTC
>TRBV19|-|TRBJ1-5|few
CASSIFRNGNQPQHF
TGTGCCAGTAGTATTTTCAGGAATGGCAATCAGCCCCAGCATTTT
>TRBV13|-|TRBJ2-7|-
CASSPRRGSYEQYF
TGTGCCAGCAGCCCCCGGAGGGGTTCGTACGAGCAGTACTTC
>TRBV18|-|TRBJ2-2|-
CASSSYGDSGELFF
TGTGCCAGCTCATCGTACGGAGATTCCGGGGAGCTGTTTTTT
>TRBV5-1|-|TRBJ2-3|-
CASSLVVAFSSTDTQYF
TGCGCCAGCAGCTTGGTCGTTGCGTTCTCTAGCACAGATACGCAGTATTTT
>TRBV11-2|-|TRBJ2-5|-
CASSLDPSGETQYF
TGTGCCAGCAGCTTAGATCCCTCCGGTGAGACCCAGTACTTC
>TRBV2|TRBD1|TRBJ1-5|-
CASRETGSNQPQHF
TGTGCCAGCAGAGAGACAGGGAGCAATCAGCCCCAGCATTTT
>TRBV6-5|-|TRBJ1-2|-
CASSRGSTGGYGYTF
TGTGCCAGCAGTCGAGGGTCCACGGGAGGGTATGGCTACACCTTC
>TRBV6-5|TRBD1|TRBJ2-1|few
CASSPSGDSLNRQFF
TGTGCCAGCAGTCCCTCCGGGGACAGTTTAAATCGGCAGTTCTTC
>TRBV18|-|TRBJ2-5|-
CASSRRTGETQYF
TGTGCCAGCTCACGCCGAACAGGAGAGACCCAGTACTTC
>TRBV7-9|TRBD1|TRBJ1-6|-
CASSRTGTNSPLHF
TGTGCCAGCAGTCGGACAGGGACTAATTCACCCCTCCACTTT
>TRBV6-2/TRBV6-3|-|TRBJ1-5|-
CASSETSVNQPQHF
TGTGCCAGCAGTGAGACATCCGTCAATCAGCCCCAGCATTTT
>TRBV5-1|-|TRBJ2-1|-
CASSLTGGPYNEQFF
TGCGCCAGCAGCTTGACTGGCGGTCCCTACAATGAGCAGTTCTTC
>TRBV7-3|-|TRBJ1-1|-
CASITYRDQDTEAFF
TGTGCCAGCATCACATACAGGGATCAGGACACTGAAGCTTTCTTT
>TRBV3-1/TRBV3-2|TRBD1|TRBJ2-6|-
CASSQGTGAGANVLTF
TGTGCCAGCAGCCAAGGGACAGGGGCTGGGGCCAACGTCCTGACTTTC
>TRBV20-1|TRBD1|TRBJ2-2|once
CSASDGQGNTGELFF
TGCAGTGCTAGTGACGGACAGGGGAACACCGGGGAGCTGTTTTTT
>TRBV9|TRBD2|TRBJ2-2|-
CASSVLAGGTGELFF
TGTGCCAGCAGCGTTCTAGCGGGAGGCACCGGGGAGCTGTTTTTT
>TRBV3-1/TRBV3-2|-|TRBJ2-6|many
CASSPTGTGANVLTF
TGTGCCAGCAGCCCAACAGGGACCGGGGCCAACGTCCTGACTTTC
>TRBV7-8|TRBD2|TRBJ2-7|-
CASSLRTSGVYEQYF
TGTGCCAGCAGCTTACGGACTAGCGGGGTCTACGAGCAGTACTTC
>TRBV2|TRBD2|TRBJ2-5|-
CASSEDATSGNLETQYF
TGTGCCAGCAGTGAAGATGCAACTAGCGGGAATCTTGAGACCCAGTACTTC
>TRBV7-2|-|TRBJ2-1|-
CASSLGLPYNEQFF
TGTGCCAGCAGCCTGGGACTTCCCTACAATGAGCAGTTCTTC
>TRBV25-1|-|TRBJ2-3|-
CASSPPSLSGSQNTQYF
TGTGCCAGCAGCCCCCCCTCCTTGAGCGGCTCCCAGAATACGCAGTATTTT
>TRBV15|-|TRBJ1-2|-
CATSTAGGGGGYTF
TGTGCCACCAGCACAGCCGGAGGTGGCGGTGGCTACACCTTC
>TRBV25-1|TRBD1|TRBJ2-7|-
CASSTGTGGYEQYF
TGTGCCAGCAGCACCGGGACAGGGGGCTACGAGCAGTACTTC